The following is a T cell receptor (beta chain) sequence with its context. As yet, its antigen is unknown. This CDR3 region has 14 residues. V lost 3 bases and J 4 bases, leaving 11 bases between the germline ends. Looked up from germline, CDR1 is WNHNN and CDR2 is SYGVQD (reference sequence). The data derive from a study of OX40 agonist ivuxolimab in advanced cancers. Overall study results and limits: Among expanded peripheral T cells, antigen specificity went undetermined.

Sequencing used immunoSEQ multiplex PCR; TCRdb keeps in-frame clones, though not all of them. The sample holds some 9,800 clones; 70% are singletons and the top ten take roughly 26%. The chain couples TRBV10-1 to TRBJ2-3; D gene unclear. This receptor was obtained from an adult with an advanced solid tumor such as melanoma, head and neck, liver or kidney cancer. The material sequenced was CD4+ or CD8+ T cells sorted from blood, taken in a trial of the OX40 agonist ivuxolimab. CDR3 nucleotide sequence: TGCGCCAGCAGTGATATAAGGATCCCAGATACGCAGTATTTT. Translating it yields CASSDIRIPDTQYF.